The source of this T cell receptor (beta chain) is a study of CD8 T cells in Susac syndrome. Study-wide background: Treatment at blood withdrawal was none, corticosteroids, or intravenous immunoglobulin alone in Susac syndrome patients.

Study-wide findings and caveats: When the CD4+ T cell repertoires of patients with Susac syndrome were examined, they did not show any clonal expansion.

Negative isolation yielded CD8+ and CD4+ T cells; FACS enriched TEMRA cells. This clonotype was counted only a few times. The target antigen is unknown. Reverse transcription of roughly 0.45 to 1 ug RNA was performed with random hexamers. The CDR3 of TCR beta was amplified by immunoSEQ multiplex PCR across 54 Vbeta and 13 Jbeta. TCRdb re-analysed the immunoSEQ multiplex PCR reads in MiXCR, keeping a single row per CDR3 protein. Seen here are around 230,000 distinct CDR3 sequences, less than 96% observed once, and the top ten hold less than 0.11%. V dropped 8 bases and J dropped 0 bases, with 7 bases sitting between them. Per the germline V gene, CDR1 is LGHDT and CDR2 is YNNKEL (reference sequence). This CDR3 comprises 12 residues.

The receptor's source is a human donor with Susac syndrome. The specimen was CD4+ T cells from PBMCs. The chain couples TRBV3-1 to TRBJ1-1, with unresolved D. The CDR3 region has the DNA TGTGCCAGCGGCAGGATGAACACTGAAGCTTTCTTT. Encoded protein: CASGRMNTEAFF.